This T cell receptor (beta chain) stems from a study of blood T cells in healthy people across ages. This CDR3 has 12 residues. CDR1 is SNHLY, CDR2 FYNNEI, per germline. V gave up 6 bases and J gave up 13 bases, with 18 bases separating them. The individuals who served as donors were healthy Caucasians living in Russia, aged roughly 6 to 90. Per individual sample, total RNA of at least 5.5 micrograms was extracted. For the second PCR, which ran for about 6 to 11 cycles, a sample-barcoded 5' primer and a J-beta primer mix were used. Via MiXCR, TCRdb re-called the 5' RACE reads, giving one row per CDR3 protein. The sample includes more than 500,000 distinct CDR3 sequences, 27% of them seen just once. This clonotype has ten or more counts. Another study also made use of these data, one on T cells of mothers and their children. From that report: The whole RNA yield was converted to cDNA, about 1.4 ug per 15 ul. Mothers yielded over 8 million CDR3 reads, children some 2.9 million each.

The clonotype was recovered from a boy aged 2 to 9 in good health. The specimen sequenced was blood. The rearrangement joins TRBV2 to TRBJ2-5; a weak D match, TRBD2 (6 bases). The CDR3 sequence: CASRTTAWRGYF. CDR3 bases: TGTGCCAGCAGGACGACTGCCTGGAGGGGGTACTTC.